This TCR beta chain was sequenced for a study of blood T cell repertoires in COVID-19. Germline CDR1 is MDHEN and CDR2 is SYDVKM. Trimming took off 6 bases at V and 5 bases at J, with 13 bases between the two ends. CDR3 length equals 13 residues. Measured with immunoSEQ multiplex PCR; TCRdb has only the in-frame clones, and not every one. Found here are around 200,000 clones, over 80% of them singletons; the top ten hold 1.3%. This chain connects TRBV28 to TRBJ2-5, with D tentatively TRBD1 (7 bases). This TCR was sampled from a young woman with COVID-19, enrolled during active disease. What was sequenced was peripheral blood. CDR3 DNA sequence: TGTGCCAGCAGGTCACAGGGGAGGGAGACCCAGTACTTC. It codes for CASRSQGRETQYF.